These 10 T cell receptor beta chains originate from one sample sequenced in a study of tumor-infiltrating lymphocytes in primary liver carcinoma. The investigators made TCR beta cDNA from approximately 0.5 ug total RNA, using a constant-region primer. Three-round nested multiplex PCR performed with slightly modified ARM-PCR produced the TCR beta libraries. Each of the first two PCR rounds ran approximately 11 cycles with TRBV1-TRBV30 forward and C-beta reverse primers. TCRdb reprocessed the multiplex PCR reads with MiXCR, giving one entry per CDR3 protein. The sample holds approximately 330,000 distinct CDR3 sequences, around 60% seen once. Alongside blood RNA obtained from unsorted whole blood, germline DNA was also extracted. The sample taken for sequencing was peripheral blood. Receptor source: a man aged 40-50 years with primary liver carcinoma and hepatitis B virus infection.

This clonotype was counted only a few times. A much larger clone lies one base from this, so it may be a read error. J is TRBJ2-1 and V is TRBV11-2; a weak D match, TRBD2 (7 bases). This CDR3 is 12 amino acids long. Germline-derived CDR1 and CDR2 are SGHAT and FQNNGV. V was cut by 10 bases and J by 8 bases, with 15 bases left in between. This CDR3 reads CAIRSGGYEQFF. Here the CDR3 DNA reads TGTGCCATCAGGTCGGGGGGCTATGAGCAGTTCTTC.

The table lists this clonotype with many counts. The chain carries TRBV6-2 or TRBV6-3 and TRBJ2-7; tentative D call: TRBD2 (5 bases). This CDR3 comprises 12 residues. CDR1 is MNHEY, CDR2 SVGEGT, per germline. V gave up 4 bases and J gave up 5 bases, with 9 bases separating them. In nucleotides, the CDR3 is TGTGCCAGCAGTTCCAAGCGGAACGAGCAGTACTTC. Protein product: CASSSKRNEQYF.

Many counts were recorded for this clonotype. The chain recombines TRBV28 with TRBJ1-1; 10 bases are shared with TRBD1. The trim removed 0 bases at V and 4 bases at J, leaving 5 bases unmatched. The V gene's germline CDR1 is MDHEN and CDR2 SYDVKM. The CDR3 runs 16 residues. This CDR3 reads CASSLWTGGAGTEAFF. The CDR3 nucleotides are TGTGCCAGCAGTTTATGGACAGGGGGCGCGGGCACTGAAGCTTTCTTT.

This clonotype has a count of ten or more. This chain links TRBV6-2 or TRBV6-3 with TRBJ2-2, with 7 bases that match TRBD2. With 4 bases clipped from V and 4 bases from J, the junction kept 6 bases outside the gene matches. CDR1 is MNHEY, CDR2 SVGEGT, per germline. The CDR3 contains 15 residues. CDR3 in amino acids: CASSLVREVTGELFF. The CDR3, as DNA: TGTGCCAGCAGTTTAGTTCGGGAGGTCACCGGGGAGCTGTTTTTT.

Details on this clonotype: A much larger clone sits a single nucleotide away, making a read error possible. The chain uses TRBV14 and TRBJ2-7, with D unclear. Per germline, CDR1 SGHDN and CDR2 FVKESK. The CDR3 length is 13 residues. CDR3 in amino acids: CVSRRDFSYEQYF. The CDR3 nucleotides read TGTGTCAGCAGAAGGGATTTCTCCTACGAGCAGTACTTC.

About this clonotype itself: A much larger clone is a single base away; this may be a read error. The chain joins TRBV4-2 to TRBJ2-7; 10 bases fit TRBD1. CDR3 length equals 15 residues. Germline V lookup: CDR1 LGHNA, CDR2 YNFKEQ. CDR3 sequence (DNA): TGTGCCAGCAGCCAAGGACAGGGGGCTTCCTGCGAGCAGTACTTC. Translated, it gives CASSQGQGASCEQYF.

The gene calls are TRBV20-1 and TRBJ2-4; 9 nucleotides agree with TRBD2. The CDR3 is 17 residues long. The V segment lost 1 base and the J segment 0 bases; nucleotides outside the gene matches: 7. Germline V gives CDR1 DFQATT, CDR2 SNEGSKA (reference sequence). DNA for the CDR3: TGCAGTGCTAGAGTGGTGCTAGCGGGAATAGCCAAAAACATTCAGTACTTC. Translation gives CSARVVLAGIAKNIQYF.

To note about this clonotype: This may arise from a read error, as a much more abundant clone is one base away. V usage is TRBV10-3 and J usage is TRBJ2-1; 9 bases match TRBD2. This CDR3 region has 15 residues. The germline V gene has CDR1 ENHRY and CDR2 SYGVKD. In DNA form, the CDR3 reads TGTGCCATCAGTGTTGGGCTAGCGGGAAACAAAGAGCAGTTCTTC. It is translated as CAISVGLAGNKEQFF.

With respect to this clonotype: A much larger clone differs from this one at a single base, so this may be a read error. The chain carries TRBV6-2 or TRBV6-3 and TRBJ2-2; 10 bases fit TRBD1. The germline V gene has CDR1 MNHEY and CDR2 SVGEGT. The CDR3 is 15 residues long. J was trimmed by 6 bases and V by 10 bases; bases with no gene match: 11. The CDR3, as DNA: TGTGCCATCAGGGGGACAGGGGTCGCCCCCGGGGAGCTGTTTTTT. Its translation is CAIRGTGVAPGELFF.

About this clonotype itself: One end of the junction varies from germline; a read error may be responsible. V and J are TRBV12-5 and TRBJ2-1; tentative D call: TRBD2 (6 bases). The germline V gene has CDR1 LGHNT and CDR2 FRNRAP. CDR3 length equals 14 residues. This CDR3 reads CTSALGRGLNEQFF. The CDR3 region has the DNA TGTACTAGTGCCCTGGGGCGGGGTCTGAATGAGCAGTTCTTC.